Below, one T cell receptor (beta chain) is given with its context. Its antigen target is currently unknown. Per-base qualities were not stored, and no clone one base away is much larger. From its cysteine to its phenylalanine, the CDR3 spans 14 amino acids. The entry retains the CDR3 DNA only, 42 bases that are in frame from base 1. Reading the germline V gene (reference sequence) gives CDR1 MNHEY and CDR2 SMNVEV. V gives up 5 bases and J gives up 1 base, and the segment between their germline ends measures 11 bases. The data originate from a study of long-term antiretroviral therapy in people with HIV (dated by TCRdb to between 2021 and 2024). With regard to the full study: The earliest samples were collected roughly a decade before the 2015 WHO recommendation for immediate ART, at a time when ART was usually postponed until CD4 counts fell. A retrospective serial study tested whether changes in peripheral blood TRB repertoire composition and diversity were associated with ART initiation and durable HIV suppression. From fewer than 35 adults with confirmed HIV infection, the cohort provided 192 cryopreserved PBMC samples, gathered serially across a mean of about six years (range 1-12). Among the roughly 30 participants with HIV, ten to eleven were female. No cross-contamination during QIAcube processing turned up in test extractions that ran a monoclonal T-cell line alongside around 32 polyclonal samples. Results and caveats for the whole study, not just this receptor: The samples were dated from the mid-2000s to the late 2010s, and the ART regimens that were used may be less effective than current ART regimens. Compared with controls, HIV repertoires had narrower CDR3 length ranges, and the network structure pointed to an antigen-experienced repertoire that shifted only slightly toward naive after ART. Inferences about post-ART repertoire changes are limited because no data were available on ART adherence, viral resistance or therapy changes. Because PBMC availability was limited, only the TCR beta chain was sequenced, with no alpha chain pairing. Expanded TRB clones identified before ART initiation dominated the repertoire at all time points, although this dominance fluctuated and declined in many PLHIV after ART. A significant increase in TRB diversity was found to be associated with ART initiation, although TRB diversity was observed to remain significantly below that of transplant donor controls even after long-term ART. Because cell numbers in pre-ART samples were limited, unsorted PBMC were profiled instead of sorted CD4+ and CD8+ T cells.

To be included, a participant needed at least one PBMC sample from before ART initiation plus at least two post-ART samples. All participants with HIV were treated in the United States of America. Before DNA extraction, cryopreserved samples of about 0.95-11 million PBMC were thawed and washed. At the time of the earliest PBMC sample, participants with HIV were aged between about 23 and 54 years. PBMC samples from each participant spanned 1-4 timepoints before ART initiation and 2-8 timepoints after ART initiation, with a median of 7 samples. For every participant, serial HIV viral load, CD4+ T-cell count, ART history and demographic data were obtained. A Qiagen kit on a QIAcube was used to extract genomic DNA from unsorted PBMC, with samples processed in batches of 12. The immunoSEQ hsTCRB v3.0 assay was used at survey level resolution for TRB variable region sequencing. TRB sequencing targeted a depth of about 40,000-55,000 T-cell genomes per sample. Pooled TRB libraries were sequenced on an Illumina MiSeq with a v3 150-cycle kit. The original pipeline was this. Repertoire analysis was run in R within a reproducible Nextflow workflow that covered QC, data transformation and analysis. LymphoSeq2, an R package for AIRR-Seq data exploration, was used to implement custom analyses. After excluding a few samples that yielded fewer than 5000 total TRB sequences, 150 to 200 HIV repertoires remained for analysis. Among the roughly 190 retained HIV repertoires, approximately 61 were collected before ART initiation and 120 to 130 after ART initiation. Each repertoire was downsampled to 5000 TRB nucleotide sequences, and summary statistics were averaged across 100 downsampling iterations. Only TRB sequences with CDR3 regions of at least seven amino acids were retained for analysis. Diversity was measured with a Shannon entropy-derived clonality score and the Gini coefficient. In the repertoire networks, any two of the top 5000 CDR3 amino acid sequences were connected whenever the two sequences differed by an edit distance of one. For TRB CDR3 amino acid sequences, antigen specificity groups and MHC restriction were predicted with GLIPH2. To flag known associations with CMV, EBV, HIV or tissue antigens, CDR3 amino acid sequences were compared against VDJdb and McPAS-TCR. Pre-ART, post-ART and control groups were compared with Wilcoxon signed-rank tests and Holm-Bonferroni correction. TCRdb took this table from immuneACCESS and kept in-frame rearrangements with V and J called. Such tables lack part of the clones; where checked against another copy, unresolved V genes explain under half of the gap, and the rest is unexplained. V and J calls and clone size are as listed in that table; D and trimming were resolved from the DNA. In all, the sample holds more than 5,500 clones, and 65% to 85% of those were seen once. The ten most abundant clones make up 23% of the sample.

The sequenced sample was unsorted PBMCs, obtained 1.1 years after starting antiretroviral therapy. The receptor was derived from a man aged 40-49 years with HIV. The receptor chain draws on TRBV27 and TRBJ1-1; too little of a D gene remains to name it. In nucleotides, the sequence is TGTGCCAGCAGTCCCCTGGAGGGGAACACTGAAGCTTTCTTT. It is translated as CASSPLEGNTEAFF.